The following is a T cell receptor beta chain sequence with its context. These data belong to a study of T cell changes during pregnancy in multiple sclerosis. The assay was immunoSEQ multiplex PCR, and TCRdb's table has in-frame clones only and misses some. Of almost 20,000 clones listed, approximately 90% are singletons. The V and J ends lost 8 bases and 2 bases respectively, with 18 bases between them. Germline V CDR1 and CDR2: SNHLY, FYNNEI. The CDR3 totals 15 residues. V usage is TRBV2 and J usage is TRBJ2-5, with D possibly matching TRBD2 (6 bases). The sample was CD8+ T cells from peripheral blood mononuclear cells, taken in the third trimester of pregnancy. The sequence was collected from a female donor in good health, enrolled as a control in a pregnancy study. CDR3 nucleotide sequence: TGTGCCAGCTCCCCCAAGGGCGGGGTACAAGAGACCCAGTACTTC. Its translation: CASSPKGGVQETQYF.